One and the same sample provided the 14 T cell receptor beta chains below, sequenced in a study of T cells in Graves' hyperthyroidism and ophthalmopathy. RNA transcripts yielded amplified TCR beta CDR3 regions. During a first-round RT-PCR of the TCR CDR3, the HTBI primer set was used. TCRdb reprocessed the multiplex PCR reads via MiXCR and lists one record per CDR3 protein. The sample yields some 620,000 distinct CDR3 sequences, about a sixth seen once. Sample: blood. The receptors were sampled from a woman aged 30 to 39 with Graves' hyperthyroidism.

This chain links TRBV7-9 with TRBJ1-2; D possibly corresponds to TRBD1 (6 bases). CDR1 SEHNR and CDR2 FQNEAQ come from the germline V gene (reference sequence). Trimming left V 11 bases short and J 4 bases short, with 11 bases between. There are 11 residues in the CDR3. CDR3 sequence: CAWGQGYGYTF. The CDR3 region has the DNA TGTGCCTGGGGGCAGGGCTATGGCTACACCTTC.

This clonotype showed up many times. V and J are TRBV20-1 and TRBJ2-1; a weak D match, TRBD1 (5 bases). The CDR3 covers 15 residues. Trimming took 3 bases from V and 4 from J, leaving 16 bases between them. Germline V lookup: CDR1 DFQATT, CDR2 SNEGSKA (reference sequence). The CDR3 protein is CSASIPRVPYNEQFF. The CDR3 DNA reads TGCAGTGCTAGTATACCCAGGGTCCCTTACAATGAGCAGTTCTTC.

This clonotype came up once. Just one base apart from a much larger clone, this may be a read error. The rearrangement uses TRBV6-1 and TRBJ2-7; 7 bases align to TRBD1. Per germline, CDR1 MNHNS and CDR2 SASEGT. V was clipped by 7 bases and J by 7 bases; unmatched bases: 13. The CDR3 contains 14 residues. CDR3: CASKTTGVRGEQYF. CDR3 in DNA: TGTGCCAGCAAAACCACAGGGGTGCGAGGAGAGCAGTACTTC.

The chain uses TRBV30 and TRBJ1-5; 9 bases are a match to TRBD1. This CDR3 comprises 14 residues. CDR1 is GTSNPN and CDR2 is SVGIG in the germline V gene (reference sequence). Trimming at V came to 3 bases and at J to 2 bases, leaving 2 bases not matched to a gene. CDR3 coding DNA: TGTGCCTGGAGCAGGGACAGGGGCAATCAGCCCCAGCATTTT. Amino acids: CAWSRDRGNQPQHF.

The chain has TRBV4-2 and TRBJ2-3, with 7 bases lining up with TRBD1. CDR1 is LGHNA, CDR2 YNFKEQ, per germline. This CDR3 contains 16 residues. J was trimmed by 0 bases and V by 1 base; bases with no gene match: 4. Written as DNA, the CDR3 is TGTGCCAGCAGCCAAGGTCCGGGACAGAGCACAGATACGCAGTATTTT. It yields the protein CASSQGPGQSTDTQYF.

This clonotype was seen at least ten times. This chain's CDR3 is CASSFVPDTQYF. The CDR3 DNA follows: TGTGCCAGCAGCTTCGTGCCAGATACGCAGTATTTT. This rearrangement joins TRBV7-2 to TRBJ2-3; D gene ambiguous. V was clipped by 3 bases and J by 4 bases, with 5 bases between them. This CDR3 comprises 12 residues. In germline, CDR1 is SGHTA, CDR2 FQGNSA.

This clonotype was counted at least ten times. This rearrangement joins TRBV6-5 to TRBJ2-7; maybe TRBD1 (6 bases). The CDR3 consists of 13 residues. Per germline, CDR1 MNHEY and CDR2 SVGAGI. Trimming took off 2 bases at V and 7 bases at J, with 12 bases between the two ends. DNA of the CDR3: TGTGCCAGCAGTTACACTACAGGGTATGAGCAGTACTTC. It yields the protein CASSYTTGYEQYF.

This clonotype has ten or more counts. V and J are TRBV28 and TRBJ1-1; the D is unclear. This CDR3 spans 14 amino acids. CDR1 MDHEN and CDR2 SYDVKM come from the germline V gene. V lost 5 bases and J lost 0, with 10 bases in between. The CDR3 loop reads CASSPRHVNTEAFF. The CDR3 bases are TGTGCCAGCAGTCCGAGACATGTGAACACTGAAGCTTTCTTT.

This clonotype was recorded many times. V is TRBV12-3 or TRBV12-4 and J is TRBJ2-5, with a tentative D call TRBD2 (6 bases). Trimming left V 6 bases short and J 5 bases short, with 16 bases between. The CDR3 sequence is 14 residues long. In DNA form, the CDR3 reads TGTGCCAGCAGCCGGGGACTCAGCGGGGAGACCCAGTACTTC. Its translation is CASSRGLSGETQYF.

The V and J genes are TRBV5-1 and TRBJ2-1; D gene uncertain. The germline V gene has CDR1 SGHRS and CDR2 YFSETQ. CDR3 length: 12 amino acids. V was pared by 4 bases and J by 10 bases, with 12 bases between. CDR3 DNA: TGCGCCAGCAGCCTCAACCCTCACGAGCAGTTCTTC. Its translation: CASSLNPHEQFF.

In its sample, this clonotype was seen a few times. The V and J genes are TRBV5-1 and TRBJ2-1, with unresolved D. Trimming cost V 4 bases and J 8 bases, with 28 bases left between them. CDR1 and CDR2 from the germline V gene are SGHRS and YFSETQ. The CDR3 is 18 residues long. The CDR3 loop reads CASSRSRPGNPTPDEQFF. The CDR3 nucleotides read TGCGCCAGCAGCCGTTCTCGCCCCGGCAATCCGACGCCCGATGAGCAGTTCTTC. Looking up the rest from reference TRBV5-1 and TRBJ2-1 gives the full variable domain: KAGVTQTPRYLIKTRGQQVTLSCSPISGHRSVSWYQQTPGQGLQFLFEYFSETQRNKGNFPGRFSGRQFSNSRSEMNVSTLELGDSALYLCASSRSRPGNPTPDEQFFGPGTRLTVL.

V and J are TRBV4-3 and TRBJ1-6; D gene unclear. V was cut by 2 bases and J by 7 bases, with 12 bases left in between. Per germline, CDR1 LGHNA and CDR2 YSLEER. This CDR3 comprises 15 residues. The CDR3 nucleotides read TGCGCCAGCAGCCAAATCCTGGGCATGAATTCACCCCTCCACTTT. Its protein product is CASSQILGMNSPLHF.

Only a few counts were recorded for this clonotype. The junction departs from germline at one end; a sequencing error may be responsible. The chain links TRBV7-7 to TRBJ2-7; a weak D match, TRBD2 (5 bases). This CDR3 contains 15 residues. Germline V gene lookup returns CDR1 SSHAT and CDR2 FNYEAQ (reference sequence). In DNA form, the CDR3 reads TGTGCTAGCAGCTTGGACCAAGGGAGCTCCTACGAGCAGTACTTC. Its protein product is CASSLDQGSSYEQYF.

This clonotype has ten or more counts. The rearrangement links TRBV20-1 to TRBJ2-7; 7 nucleotides agree with TRBD2. The CDR3 has 15 residues. Germline V gives CDR1 DFQATT, CDR2 SNEGSKA (reference sequence). Losses at the gene ends were 1 base for V and 2 bases for J; bases not matched to a gene: 8. The CDR3 sequence is CSARVRLAVTYEQYF. CDR3 bases: TGCAGTGCTAGAGTTCGGCTAGCGGTAACCTACGAGCAGTACTTC.